The 29 T cell receptor beta chains below were found in one sample sequenced in a study of human T cells and chemical hapten exposure. Time point of the sample: patch test 2, 6 weeks after DPC sensitization. Treatment of the sample: therapeutic diphenylcyclopropenone sensitization with weekly scalp DPC. Each CDR3 protein gets one entry after TCRdb re-called the RACE reads with MiXCR. The profile shows 100,000 or so distinct CDR3 sequences, approximately 8.6% of them singletons. Sequencing used whole blood, obtained in connection with sensitization to the hapten diphenylcyclopropenone (DPC). All receptors derive from a middle-aged woman with alopecia areata. Some clones in this sample may be carry-over from other donors' samples.

With respect to this clonotype: A much more abundant neighbour one base away suggests this may be a read error. The chain couples TRBV3-1 to TRBJ2-5, with 8 positions matching TRBD2. V was pared by 0 bases and J by 7 bases, with 13 bases of the junction left unmatched. The CDR3 runs 17 residues. In germline, CDR1 is LGHDT, CDR2 YNNKEL (reference sequence). CDR3 DNA: TGTGCCAGCAGCCAAGAAATACTAGCGGTAGAAGTCGGGACCCAGTACTTC. Protein sequence: CASSQEILAVEVGTQYF.

This clonotype was seen many times. The chain couples TRBV7-3 to TRBJ2-7, with 8 nucleotides matching TRBD1. The CDR3 contains 12 residues. Germline V gives CDR1 SGHTA, CDR2 FQGTGA. Unmatched junction bases numbered 2, after V lost 3 bases and J lost 7 bases. CDR3 DNA: TGTGCCAGCAGCTTCACAGGGGGGGAGCAGTACTTC. This translates into CASSFTGGEQYF.

This clonotype has ten or more counts. V usage is TRBV7-9 and J usage is TRBJ1-4; D is possibly TRBD1 (5 bases). The CDR3 runs 15 residues. V gave up 0 bases and J gave up 5 bases, with 10 bases separating them. Germline loops: CDR1 SEHNR, CDR2 FQNEAQ (reference sequence). For the CDR3, the DNA is TGTGCCAGCAGCTTAGCGATATGGGGGAATGAAAAACTGTTTTTT. Translated, it gives CASSLAIWGNEKLFF.

This clonotype appeared a few times. In DNA, the CDR3 is TGTGCCTGGAGTGCACCCCTTGGCGCTAACACCGGGGAGCTGTTTTTT. It codes for CAWSAPLGANTGELFF. The V and J genes are TRBV30 and TRBJ2-2; D call uncertain. V gave up 1 base and J gave up 2 bases, with 14 bases separating them. Germline CDR1 is GTSNPN and CDR2 is SVGIG (reference sequence). This CDR3 is 16 amino acids long.

The sample holds many counts of this clonotype. The chain recombines TRBV29-1 with TRBJ1-2; D perhaps matches TRBD1 (5 bases). CDR1 SQVTM and CDR2 ANQGSEA come from the germline V gene. Trimming took 4 bases from V and 8 from J, leaving 11 bases between them. The CDR3 loop spans 11 amino acids. The CDR3 DNA sequence: TGCAGCGTTGTCGGGGGTCGGGGCTACACCTTC. As protein: CSVVGGRGYTF.

The chain carries TRBV4-3 and TRBJ2-7; a weak D match, TRBD2 (6 bases). V was shortened by 0 bases and J by 0 bases, with 15 bases between the two germline ends. The CDR3 covers 17 residues. Germline V gene data show CDR1 as LGHNA and CDR2 as YSLEER. The CDR3 region has the DNA TGCGCCAGCAGCCAAGATTACGGGGGAGAGGTCTCCTACGAGCAGTACTTC. Translated, it gives CASSQDYGGEVSYEQYF.

This clonotype was seen only a few times. The chain couples TRBV10-3 to TRBJ2-1, with 13 bases identical to TRBD2. V lost 10 bases, J lost 0 bases, and 15 bases stayed unmatched. The CDR3 consists of 19 residues. Per germline, CDR1 ENHRY and CDR2 SYGVKD. In DNA form, the CDR3 reads TGTGCCAGCTCAAGGACTAGCGGGAGTTTTTCAAGCTCCTACAATGAGCAGTTCTTC. It is translated as CASSRTSGSFSSSYNEQFF.

The rearrangement links TRBV3-1 to TRBJ1-1; no clear D. CDR1 is LGHDT and CDR2 is YNNKEL in the germline V gene (reference sequence). The CDR3 is 13 residues long. Deletions cut 1 base from V and 4 bases from J, with 7 bases between. This CDR3 is CASSQVAATEAFF. The CDR3 bases are TGTGCCAGCAGCCAAGTCGCGGCCACTGAAGCTTTCTTT.

The genes are TRBV6-4 and TRBJ2-7; D is undetermined. With 11 bases removed from V and 4 bases from J, the gap between germline ends came to 9 bases. This CDR3 has 10 amino acids. The germline V gene has CDR1 MRHNA and CDR2 SNTAGT. The CDR3, as DNA: TGTGCCCCCACCCGGTACGAGCAGTACTTC. This gives the protein CAPTRYEQYF.

The V and J genes are TRBV4-2 and TRBJ2-5; D remains unclear. V was clipped by 0 bases and J by 4 bases, with 6 bases between them. The CDR3 sequence is 13 residues long. The V gene's germline CDR1 is LGHNA and CDR2 YNFKEQ. This chain's CDR3 is CASSQDRAETQYF. The CDR3 DNA sequence: TGTGCCAGCAGCCAAGATCGGGCAGAGACCCAGTACTTC.

This clonotype was observed a few times. J is TRBJ1-2 and V is TRBV4-1; 8 bases match TRBD1. CDR3 size: 14 residues. V shed 1 base and J 7 bases; nucleotides not matched to a gene: 5. Per the germline V gene, CDR1 is MGHRA and CDR2 is YSYEKL. The CDR3 protein is CASSQGAGGRGYTF. CDR3 DNA: TGCGCCAGCAGCCAAGGTGCAGGGGGCCGTGGCTACACCTTC.

This clonotype was recorded a few times. This chain uses TRBV6-2 or TRBV6-3 with TRBJ1-5; TRBD1 might be the D (6 bases). V lost 8 bases and J lost 2, with 16 bases in between. The CDR3 sequence is 15 residues long. CDR1 MNHEY and CDR2 SVGEGT come from the germline V gene. The CDR3 is CASGVKGEGNQPQHF. The DNA for the CDR3 is TGTGCCAGCGGGGTCAAGGGGGAGGGCAATCAGCCCCAGCATTTT.

This clonotype appeared a few times. V is TRBV27 and J is TRBJ1-5, with D maybe TRBD1 (6 bases). The germline V gene has CDR1 MNHEY and CDR2 SMNVEV (reference sequence). This CDR3 has 17 residues. Trimming pared 2 bases from V and 3 bases from J, leaving 17 bases between. The CDR3 region has the DNA TGTGCCAGCAGTTTACGGTACATACAGGGTCTCAATCAGCCCCAGCATTTT. Amino acid sequence: CASSLRYIQGLNQPQHF.

This clonotype came up a few times. The chain combines TRBV5-1 with TRBJ2-1; D is unresolved. Germline V gene data show CDR1 as SGHRS and CDR2 as YFSETQ. V gave up 0 bases and J gave up 6 bases, with 13 bases separating them. This CDR3 contains 15 residues. CDR3 coding DNA: TGCGCCAGCAGCTTGGCCTCTAGTTCTATCAATGAGCAGTTCTTC. Translation gives CASSLASSSINEQFF.

The V call is TRBV15, the J call TRBJ2-4; possibly TRBD1 or TRBD2 for D (6 bases each). The CDR3 runs to 17 residues. Deletions cut 1 base from V and 8 bases from J, with 21 bases between. Looked up from germline, CDR1 is LNHNV and CDR2 is YYDKDF (reference sequence). CDR3 DNA: TGTGCCACCAGCAGAGCTACAGGGCGGGGCCAGGCCCACATTCAGTACTTC. Its protein is CATSRATGRGQAHIQYF.

This clonotype came up a few times. The rearrangement links TRBV18 to TRBJ1-5; 11 nucleotides align to TRBD1. Germline values: CDR1 KGHSH, CDR2 LQKENI. The V and J ends lost 5 bases and 3 bases, in that order; junction bases with no gene match: 6. The CDR3 has 16 residues. The CDR3 is CASSSPGQGDNQPQHF. In DNA, the CDR3 is TGTGCCAGCTCATCGCCGGGACAGGGGGACAATCAGCCCCAGCATTTT.

The chain links TRBV2 to TRBJ1-1; D perhaps matches TRBD1 (6 bases). Trimming removed 2 bases at V and 5 bases at J, with 18 bases between. Germline CDR1 reads SNHLY; CDR2 reads FYNNEI. CDR3 length equals 16 residues. The CDR3 region has the DNA TGTGCCAGCAGTGAATTAGTGTCAGGGGAGTTGACTGAAGCTTTCTTT. Translation: CASSELVSGELTEAFF.

DNA for the CDR3: TGTGCCAGCACCTTTGTGGACCCAGGCTACACCTTC. Its translation: CASTFVDPGYTF. The chain links TRBV12-3 or TRBV12-4 to TRBJ1-2, with D unclear. The V and J ends lost 7 bases and 8 bases respectively, with 14 bases between them. The CDR3 contains 12 residues.

The chain has TRBV5-1 and TRBJ2-1; 7 bases are a match to TRBD2. The CDR3 extends over 16 amino acids. Germline V gene sequence: CDR1 SGHRS, CDR2 YFSETQ. V shed 0 bases, J shed 6 bases, and the junction held 9 bases outside the gene matches. CDR3 in DNA: TGCGCCAGCAGCTTGGCCATCGGGGAGGGAATCAATGAGCAGTTCTTC. Translation: CASSLAIGEGINEQFF.

Ten or more counts support this clonotype. The chain is built from TRBV6-5 and TRBJ2-5; 9 positions match TRBD1. The CDR3 is 17 amino acids. CDR1 is MNHEY and CDR2 is SVGAGI in the germline V gene. Trimming took 0 bases from V and 6 from J; bases not matched to a gene: 11. CDR3: CASSYSSPGQGGKTQYF. CDR3 nucleotide sequence: TGTGCCAGCAGTTACTCTAGTCCGGGACAGGGAGGAAAGACCCAGTACTTC.

This clonotype was recorded at least ten times. The rearrangement links TRBV27 to TRBJ2-7; D is undetermined. This CDR3 spans 15 amino acids. CDR1 and CDR2 from the germline V gene are MNHEY and SMNVEV (reference sequence). Trimming cost V 4 bases and J 2 bases, with 15 bases left between them. CDR3: CASSSGVGLAYEQYF. CDR3 nucleotides: TGTGCCAGCAGTTCTGGGGTTGGTTTGGCCTACGAGCAGTACTTC.

The CDR3, as DNA: TGTGCCAGCAGTGAGCGTAGCAATCAGCCCCAGCATTTT. Residues: CASSERSNQPQHF. V is TRBV2 and J is TRBJ1-5; D not certain. Trimming shortened V by 3 bases and J by 0 bases, and 3 bases separated the two germline ends. From germline, CDR1 is SNHLY and CDR2 FYNNEI. The CDR3 loop spans 13 amino acids.

This clonotype has a handful of counts. J is TRBJ2-3 and V is TRBV5-4, with D perhaps being TRBD1 or TRBD2 (5 bases each). The V gene's germline CDR1 is SGHNT and CDR2 YYREEE (reference sequence). Trimming took 0 bases from V and 5 from J, leaving 16 bases between them. This CDR3 region has 16 residues. Here the CDR3 reads CASSLGLAGSQDTQYF. For the CDR3, the DNA is TGTGCCAGCAGCTTGGGGCTTGCAGGGAGTCAAGATACGCAGTATTTT.

This clonotype was detected a few times. The genes are TRBV18 and TRBJ2-5; possibly TRBD2 for D (5 bases). CDR1 is KGHSH, CDR2 LQKENI, per germline. V was trimmed by 6 bases and J by 1 base, leaving 15 bases between them. The CDR3 length is 15 residues. This CDR3 reads CASSPNYSGQETQYF. CDR3 DNA: TGTGCCAGCTCTCCAAATTACAGCGGCCAAGAGACCCAGTACTTC.

The sample holds many counts of this clonotype. The chain couples TRBV29-1 to TRBJ2-1; a possible D gene is TRBD2 (7 bases). The CDR3 loop spans 13 amino acids. The V end lost 5 bases, the J end lost 13 bases, and 21 bases lay between the germline ends. Germline loops: CDR1 SQVTM, CDR2 ANQGSEA. CDR3 bases: TGCAGCGTTAGGGGGGGGAGCGCCAGCCAACAGTTCTTC. It encodes CSVRGGSASQQFF.

About this clonotype itself: It may be a read error: a sequence one base away is much more abundant. V is TRBV20-1 and J is TRBJ2-3; unclear D gene. Per germline, CDR1 DFQATT and CDR2 SNEGSKA (reference sequence). This CDR3 has 14 amino acids. V lost 0 bases and J 1 base, leaving 8 bases between the germline ends. CDR3 amino acids: CSARDIGRTDTQYF. In DNA, the CDR3 is TGCAGTGCTAGAGATATAGGCCGCACAGATACGCAGTATTTT.

This clonotype was counted many times. This chain connects TRBV18 to TRBJ1-5; 8 bases agree with TRBD1. Per the germline V gene, CDR1 is KGHSH and CDR2 is LQKENI. The CDR3 spans 14 residues. J lost 7 bases, V lost 4 bases, and 6 bases had no gene match. CDR3 loop: CASSLTGEMQPQHF. Written as DNA, the CDR3 is TGTGCCAGCTCACTGACAGGGGAAATGCAGCCCCAGCATTTT. Looking up the rest from reference TRBV18 and TRBJ1-5 gives the full variable domain: NAGVMQNPRHLVRRRGQEARLRCSPMKGHSHVYWYRQLPEEGLKFMVYLQKENIIDESGMPKERFSAEFPKEGPSILRIQQVVRGDSAAYFCASSLTGEMQPQHFGDGTRLSIL.

This clonotype was recorded many times. The chain links TRBV7-9 to TRBJ2-5, with D maybe TRBD2 (5 bases). The CDR3 length is 14 residues. Trimming cost V 1 base and J 4 bases, with 10 bases left between them. The V gene's germline CDR1 is SEHNR and CDR2 FQNEAQ (reference sequence). DNA of the CDR3: TGTGCCAGCAGCTTAGAAGGGAGAGGAGAGACCCAGTACTTC. As protein: CASSLEGRGETQYF.

The gene calls are TRBV6-4 and TRBJ2-7; 10 bases are a match to TRBD2. Unmatched junction bases numbered 10, after V lost 9 bases and J lost 2 bases. The CDR3 runs 15 residues. Per the germline V gene, CDR1 is MRHNA and CDR2 is SNTAGT. CDR3 region: CARIGLAGAPYEQYF. For the CDR3, the DNA is TGTGCCAGGATCGGGCTAGCGGGAGCCCCCTACGAGCAGTACTTC.